Listed below are T cell receptor beta chains from one sample, sequenced in a study of technical replicates of blood from a few donors. Assay: immunoSEQ multiplex PCR; the TCRdb copy retains only in-frame clones and omits some. This table holds 60,000 to 65,000 clones, roughly 86% found once. Material: PBMCs. The origin of the receptors is a human donor in good health. Some clones in this sample may be carry-over from other donors' samples. The CDR3 runs from the conserved cysteine through the conserved F or W.

v_call,cdr3_aa
TRBV2,CASSENSITEAFF
TRBV18,CASSEGTGGEAFF
TRBV5-4,CASSLGWTAYGYTF
TRBV25-1,CASSGGRTDTQYF
TRBV12-2,CASRLVAKGLMNTEAFF
TRBV6-5,CASSPGNSGANVLTF
TRBV4-3,CASSQDRQDQPQHF
TRBV2,CASRLGQNTEAFF
TRBV4-1,CASSPLGQGIYGYTF
TRBV5-8,CASSGNSGMAGELFF
TRBV6-5,CASSYMTGTGSTIYF
TRBV11-2,CASTRNTAGLTYEQYF
TRBV19,CASSMGEGSGYTF
TRBV19,CASRGTVNTEAFF
TRBV12-5,CASGLVVTGGHHQPQHF
TRBV6-1,CASSDPGQGNSPLHF
TRBV7-8,CASSPWGPGNNEQFF
TRBV5-4,CASSFEQASSYEQYF
TRBV5-1,CASSLAGSKGEQYF
TRBV4-2,CASSYSGSADTQYF
TRBV10-3,CAIRPGQGEKLFF
TRBV2,CASSEEALGRSQHF
TRBV11-2,CASSSSWLAGAGAQYF
TRBV19,CASSSRVSNQPQHF
TRBV2,CASSGRGTGSLNEQFF
TRBV5-1,CASSLTGTGRAYEQYF
TRBV5-1,CASLRTGGTLNTEAFF
TRBV7-2,CASSLLGTGGVEQYF
TRBV11-3,CASSYTGGEVYNEQFF
TRBV19,CASSIGTGGAKQFF
TRBV6-1,CASSEAGTGTNYGYTF
TRBV14,CASSRQLSSTDTQYF
TRBV4-3,CASSQDQGMNTEAFF
TRBV15,CATSRDQGNEKLFF
TRBV4-1,CASSQGDRGSPLHF
TRBV9,CASSVSGGYGYTF
TRBV7-8,CASSLRSTYGYTF
TRBV19,CASRTDRANGSPLHF
TRBV7-8,CASSLGGLVRETQYF
TRBV11-2,CASSSLAGRVSYEQYF
TRBV18,CASSPVIGDYEQYF
TRBV7-9,CASSLAGLRESDEQYF
TRBV4-3,CASRQAVGESYNEQFF
TRBV5-6,CASSFNYGSVADTQYF
TRBV9,CASSEFRTDYEQYF
TRBV11-2,CASSLMRLQNEQYF
TRBV5-6,CASSPAAGVRSYTF
TRBV6-5,CASSYSTGGSNYGYTF
TRBV7-2,CASRGRTGGHSPLHF
TRBV7-2,CASSPGTAGTLHF
TRBV30,CAWSVVAGAQYF
TRBV5-1,CATTLSGGYNEQFF
TRBV7-8,CASSSQGTGAYEQYF
TRBV10-3,CATSTGNGNTEAFF
TRBV12-5,CASGTGGAANEKLFF